This TCR beta chain is from a study of a mutant IDH1 vaccine in newly diagnosed glioma. Study in general: Most patients had radiochemotherapy with temozolomide before enrollment; others had one alone. Week 35 held visit V12, while week 47 held visit V13.

TCRdb's table, derived via immunoSEQ multiplex PCR, lists solely in-frame clones and lacks some. The sample lists around 57,000 clones; around four fifths were seen once. As to time point: week 35, safety follow-up. The vaccine gave 300 ug of a 20-mer mutant IDH1 peptide subcutaneously per dose. To note about this clone: The antigen remains unidentified.

Germline values: CDR1 SGHRS, CDR2 YFSETQ. The CDR3 runs to 16 residues. The germline V and J ends were trimmed by 5 bases and 6 bases, with 21 bases remaining between them. This rearrangement joins TRBV5-1 to TRBJ1-5; D gene uncertain. The sequencing used PBMCs, collected from a glioma patient whose treatment included an IDH1 peptide vaccine. This receptor was obtained from a man in his thirties or forties with glioma. The CDR3 nucleotides are TGCGCCAGCAGAGTCACAGACCCAGAGGAGGGTCAGCCCCAGCATTTT. It is translated as CASRVTDPEEGQPQHF.